This T cell receptor (beta chain) was identified during a study of cytomegalovirus exposure and HLA in healthy donors. Whole-study results and caveats: Across all donors, roughly uniform sequencing depth was an assumption of the presence/absence analyses. A later analysis linked a missense DCLRE1C variant to TCR beta V- and J-gene trimming.

Nominal health characterized the donors when sampled, though unrecorded immune exposures were likely. PCR primers comprised 60 Vbeta and 13 Jbeta primers. Per the original methods: A follow-up analysis tallied about 88 million unique TCR beta chains, approximately 11 million shared. Here immunoSEQ multiplex PCR was the method, and the copy in TCRdb shows in-frame clones only, minus some. V and J calls and clone size follow that table, whereas D and trimming were derived from the DNA. This sample yields some 150,000 clones, of which approximately 80% are seen a single time; under 15% belongs to the top ten. Regarding this clone: What it binds is unknown.

The V gene's germline CDR1 is LNHDA and CDR2 SQIVND (reference sequence). The CDR3 runs 14 residues. V was trimmed by 3 bases and J by 6 bases, leaving 14 bases between them. The receptor was derived from a woman aged 45-65 years in good health and CMV-seronegative. The chain carries TRBV19 and TRBJ1-2, with D possibly matching TRBD1 (6 bases). The specimen sequenced was PBMCs. The CDR3 here is CASSIRGRTDGYTF. The DNA for the CDR3 is TGTGCCAGTAGTATCAGGGGACGAACGGATGGCTACACCTTC.